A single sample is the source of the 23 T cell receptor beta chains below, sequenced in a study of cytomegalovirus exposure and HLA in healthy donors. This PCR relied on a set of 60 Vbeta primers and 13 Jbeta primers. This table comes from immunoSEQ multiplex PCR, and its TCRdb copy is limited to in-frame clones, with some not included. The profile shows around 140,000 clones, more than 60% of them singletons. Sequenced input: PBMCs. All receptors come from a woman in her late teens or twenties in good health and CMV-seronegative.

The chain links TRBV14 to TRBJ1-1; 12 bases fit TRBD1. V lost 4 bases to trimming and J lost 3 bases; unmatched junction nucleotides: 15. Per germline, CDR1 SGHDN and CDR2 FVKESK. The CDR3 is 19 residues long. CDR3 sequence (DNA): TGTGCCAGCAGCCCTCCTCGAACCGGGACAGGGGGCACAGACACTGAAGCTTTCTTT. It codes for CASSPPRTGTGGTDTEAFF.

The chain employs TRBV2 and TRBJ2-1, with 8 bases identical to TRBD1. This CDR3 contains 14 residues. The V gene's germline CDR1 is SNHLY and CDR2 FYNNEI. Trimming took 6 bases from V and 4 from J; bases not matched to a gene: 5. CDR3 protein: CASRGTGQYNEQFF. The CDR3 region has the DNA TGTGCCAGCAGGGGGACAGGCCAGTACAATGAGCAGTTCTTC.

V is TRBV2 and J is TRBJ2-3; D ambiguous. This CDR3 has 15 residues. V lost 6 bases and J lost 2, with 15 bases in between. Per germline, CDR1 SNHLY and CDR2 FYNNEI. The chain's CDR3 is CASSPSTAITDTQYF. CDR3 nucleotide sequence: TGTGCCAGCAGCCCCTCAACAGCTATCACAGATACGCAGTATTTT.

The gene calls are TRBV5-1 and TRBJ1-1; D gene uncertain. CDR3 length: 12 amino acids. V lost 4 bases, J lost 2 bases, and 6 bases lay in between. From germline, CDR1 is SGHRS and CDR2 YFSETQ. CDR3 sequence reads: CASSLANTEAFF. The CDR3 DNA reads TGCGCCAGCAGCCTAGCCAACACTGAAGCTTTCTTT.

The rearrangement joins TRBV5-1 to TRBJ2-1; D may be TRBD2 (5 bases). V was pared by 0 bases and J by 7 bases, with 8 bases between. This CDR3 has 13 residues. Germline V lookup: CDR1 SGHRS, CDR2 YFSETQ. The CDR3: CASSLASPNEQFF. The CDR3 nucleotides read TGCGCCAGCAGCTTGGCTAGCCCGAATGAGCAGTTCTTC.

In DNA, the CDR3 is TGTGCCAGTAGTACAGGTCCTAGCAATCAGCCCCAGCATTTT. Translated, it gives CASSTGPSNQPQHF. The chain uses TRBV19 and TRBJ1-5; D not resolved. Germline values: CDR1 LNHDA, CDR2 SQIVND (reference sequence). Trimming removed 4 bases at V and 0 bases at J, with 7 bases between. This CDR3 has 14 amino acids.

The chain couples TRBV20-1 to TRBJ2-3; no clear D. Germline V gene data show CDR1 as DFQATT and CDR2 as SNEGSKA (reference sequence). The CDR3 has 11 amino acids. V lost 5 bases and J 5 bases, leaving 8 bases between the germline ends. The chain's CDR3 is CSARTGDTQYF. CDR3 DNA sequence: TGCAGTGCTCGCACTGGAGATACGCAGTATTTT.

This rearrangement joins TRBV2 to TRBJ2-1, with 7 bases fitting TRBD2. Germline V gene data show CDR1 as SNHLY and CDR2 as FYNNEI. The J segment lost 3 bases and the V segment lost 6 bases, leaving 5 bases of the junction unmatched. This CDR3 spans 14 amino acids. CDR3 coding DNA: TGTGCCAGCAGCTCTAGCGGATTCTACAATGAGCAGTTCTTC. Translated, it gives CASSSSGFYNEQFF.

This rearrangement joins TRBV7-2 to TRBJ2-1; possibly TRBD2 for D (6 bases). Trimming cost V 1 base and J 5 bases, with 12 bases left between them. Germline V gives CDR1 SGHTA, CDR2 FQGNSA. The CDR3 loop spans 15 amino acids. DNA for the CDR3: TGTGCCAGCAGCTTAGGGGAGAGGAGGGACAATGAGCAGTTCTTC. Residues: CASSLGERRDNEQFF.

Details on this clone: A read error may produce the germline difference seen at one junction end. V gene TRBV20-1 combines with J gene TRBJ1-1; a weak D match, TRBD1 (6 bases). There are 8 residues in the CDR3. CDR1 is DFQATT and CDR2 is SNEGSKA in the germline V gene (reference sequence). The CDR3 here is CSVQGRTF. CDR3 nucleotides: TGCAGTGTCCAGGGGCGAACCTTT.

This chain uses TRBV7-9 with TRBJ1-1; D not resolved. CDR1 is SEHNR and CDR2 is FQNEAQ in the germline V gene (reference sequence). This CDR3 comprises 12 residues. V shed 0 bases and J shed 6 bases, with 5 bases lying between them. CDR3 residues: CASSLAWPEAFF. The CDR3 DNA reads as TGTGCCAGCAGCTTAGCCTGGCCTGAAGCTTTCTTT.

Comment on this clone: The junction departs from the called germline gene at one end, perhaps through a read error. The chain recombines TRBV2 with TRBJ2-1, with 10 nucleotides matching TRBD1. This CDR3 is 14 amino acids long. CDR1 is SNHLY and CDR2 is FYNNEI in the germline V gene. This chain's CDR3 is CASSEGDRGDEQFF. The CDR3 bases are TGTGCCAGCAGCGAAGGGGACAGGGGAGATGAGCAGTTCTTC.

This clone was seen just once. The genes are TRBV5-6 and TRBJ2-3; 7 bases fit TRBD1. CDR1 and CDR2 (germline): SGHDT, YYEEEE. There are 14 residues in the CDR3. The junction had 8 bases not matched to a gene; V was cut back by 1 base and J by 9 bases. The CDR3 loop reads CASSLPGQALTQYF. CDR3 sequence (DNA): TGTGCCAGCAGCTTGCCTGGACAGGCTTTGACGCAGTATTTT. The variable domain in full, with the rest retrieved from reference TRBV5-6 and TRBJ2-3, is DAGVTQSPTHLIKTRGQQVTLRCSPKSGHDTVSWYQQALGQGPQFIFQYYEEEERQRGNFPDRFSGHQFPNYSSELNVNALLLGDSALYLCASSLPGQALTQYFGPGTRLTVL.

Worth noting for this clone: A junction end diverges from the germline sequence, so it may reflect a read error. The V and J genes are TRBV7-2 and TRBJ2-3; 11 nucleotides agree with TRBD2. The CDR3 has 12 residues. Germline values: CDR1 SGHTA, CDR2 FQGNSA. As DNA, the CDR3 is TGTGCCAGCAGTCTTAGCGGGAGGGGTCCAGATTTT. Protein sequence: CASSLSGRGPDF.

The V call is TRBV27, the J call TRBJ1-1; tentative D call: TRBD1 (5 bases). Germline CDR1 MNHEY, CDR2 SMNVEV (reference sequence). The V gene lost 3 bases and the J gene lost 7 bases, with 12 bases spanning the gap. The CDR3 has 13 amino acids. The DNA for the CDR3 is TGTGCCAGCAGTTTCCCAGGGTTTGGTGAAGCTTTCTTT. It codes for CASSFPGFGEAFF.

The CDR3 DNA follows: TGTGCCAGCAGTTCGGCTCGGTTTAATTCAGGGCAGTTCTTC. It specifies CASSSARFNSGQFF. The V and J genes are TRBV6-5 and TRBJ2-1; D call uncertain. The CDR3 covers 14 residues. Germline V gives CDR1 MNHEY, CDR2 SVGAGI. Trimming took off 4 bases at V and 12 bases at J, with 19 bases between the two ends.

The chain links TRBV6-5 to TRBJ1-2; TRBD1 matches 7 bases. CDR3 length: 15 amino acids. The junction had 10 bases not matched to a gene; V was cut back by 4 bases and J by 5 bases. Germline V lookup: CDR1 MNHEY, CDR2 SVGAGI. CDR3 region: CASSSITGTAYGYTF. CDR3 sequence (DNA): TGTGCCAGCAGTTCCATTACCGGGACAGCTTATGGCTACACCTTC.

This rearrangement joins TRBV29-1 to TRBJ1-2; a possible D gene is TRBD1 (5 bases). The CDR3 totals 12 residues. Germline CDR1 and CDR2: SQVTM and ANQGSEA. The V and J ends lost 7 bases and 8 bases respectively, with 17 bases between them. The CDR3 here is CSAWEGLGGYTF. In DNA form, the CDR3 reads TGCAGCGCCTGGGAGGGGCTAGGGGGCTACACCTTC. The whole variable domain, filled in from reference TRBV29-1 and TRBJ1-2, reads SAVISQKPSRDICQRGTSLTIQCQVDSQVTMMFWYRQQPGQSLTLIATANQGSEATYESGFVIDKFPISRPNLTFSTLTVSNMSPEDSSIYLCSAWEGLGGYTFGSGTRLTVV.

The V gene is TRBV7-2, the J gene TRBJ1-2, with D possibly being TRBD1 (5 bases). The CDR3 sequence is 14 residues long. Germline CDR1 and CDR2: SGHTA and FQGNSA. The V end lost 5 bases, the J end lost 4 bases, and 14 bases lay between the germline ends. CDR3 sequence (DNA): TGTGCCAGCAGCCTCCGGGGGGGAGGCTATGGCTACACCTTC. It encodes CASSLRGGGYGYTF.

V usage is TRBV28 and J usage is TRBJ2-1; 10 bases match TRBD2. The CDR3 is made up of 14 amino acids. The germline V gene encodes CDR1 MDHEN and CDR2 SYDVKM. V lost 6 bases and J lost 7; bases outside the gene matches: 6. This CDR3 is CASSPSGSANEQFF. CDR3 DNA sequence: TGTGCCAGCAGCCCTAGCGGGAGCGCGAATGAGCAGTTCTTC.

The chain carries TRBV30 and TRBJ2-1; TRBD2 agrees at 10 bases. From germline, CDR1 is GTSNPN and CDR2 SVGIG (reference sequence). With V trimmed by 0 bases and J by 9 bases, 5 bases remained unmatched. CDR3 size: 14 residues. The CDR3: CAWSVSSGSTEQFF. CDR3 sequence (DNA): TGTGCCTGGAGTGTATCTAGCGGGAGCACTGAGCAGTTCTTC.

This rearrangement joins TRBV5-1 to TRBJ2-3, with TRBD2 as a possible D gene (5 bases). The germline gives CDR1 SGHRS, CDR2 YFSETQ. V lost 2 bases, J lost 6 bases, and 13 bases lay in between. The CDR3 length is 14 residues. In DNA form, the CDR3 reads TGCGCCAGCAGCTTCGCCCTAGCTGGGGATACGCAGTATTTT. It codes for CASSFALAGDTQYF.

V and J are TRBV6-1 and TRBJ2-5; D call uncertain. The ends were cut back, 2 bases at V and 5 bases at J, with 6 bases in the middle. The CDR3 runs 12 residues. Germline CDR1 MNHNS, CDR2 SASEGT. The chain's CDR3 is CASSESRETQYF. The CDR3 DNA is TGTGCCAGCAGTGAATCTAGGGAGACCCAGTACTTC.